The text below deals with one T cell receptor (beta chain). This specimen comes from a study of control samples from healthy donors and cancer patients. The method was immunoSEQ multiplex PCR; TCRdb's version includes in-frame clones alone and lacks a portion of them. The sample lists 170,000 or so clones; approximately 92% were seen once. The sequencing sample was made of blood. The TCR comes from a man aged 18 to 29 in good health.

The CDR3 loop reads CASRTRQDSYEQYF. CDR3 DNA: TGCGCCAGCCGTACAAGACAGGATTCCTACGAGCAGTACTTC. The chain joins TRBV10-2 to TRBJ2-7; D possibly corresponds to TRBD1 (6 bases). Germline CDR1 WSHSY, CDR2 SAAADI. V lost 8 bases to trimming and J lost 1 base, with 15 bases between them. The CDR3 consists of 14 residues.